This T cell receptor beta chain was profiled in a study of type 1 regulatory T cells. Looking at the study overall: This in vitro CD4 product, T-allo10, is enriched for Tr1 cells and alloantigen-specific. Study-level results: Compared with non-Tr1 cells, Tr1 cells showed a narrower TCR repertoire.

Using its own MiXCR run on the reads, TCRdb lists one record per CDR3 protein. The data hold approximately 45,000 distinct CDR3 sequences, with roughly an eighth observed a single time. This clonotype has at least ten counts. What it binds is not known. CDR3 length equals 17 residues. Germline lookup yields CDR1 DFQATT and CDR2 SNEGSKA (reference sequence). The V end lost 2 bases, the J end lost 3 bases, and 23 bases lay between the germline ends. The sample consisted of cultured non-Tr1 T cells, either the whole culture or a sorted T cell fraction (not recorded which). The chain joins TRBV20-1 to TRBJ2-7, with a weak D call TRBD1 (6 bases). The origin of this receptor is a human donor in good health. The CDR3 protein is CSARPLGRGPRLYEQYF. The CDR3 region has the DNA TGCAGTGCTAGACCCCTAGGCAGGGGCCCACGCCTCTACGAGCAGTACTTC.